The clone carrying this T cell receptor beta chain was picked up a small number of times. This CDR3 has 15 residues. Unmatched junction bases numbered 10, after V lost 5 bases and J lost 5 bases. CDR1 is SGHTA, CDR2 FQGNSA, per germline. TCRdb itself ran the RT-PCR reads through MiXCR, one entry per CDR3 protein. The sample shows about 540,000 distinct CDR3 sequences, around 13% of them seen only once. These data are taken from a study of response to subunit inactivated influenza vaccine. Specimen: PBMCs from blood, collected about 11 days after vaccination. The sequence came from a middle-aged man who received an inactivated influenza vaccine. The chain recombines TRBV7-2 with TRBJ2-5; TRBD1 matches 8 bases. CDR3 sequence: CASSVRQGMGETQYF. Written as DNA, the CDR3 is TGTGCCAGCAGCGTAAGACAGGGGATGGGGGAGACCCAGTACTTC.